Sequencing of this T cell receptor beta chain was carried out in a study of blood T cell repertoires in COVID-19 (dated by TCRdb to 2019 to 2021). A note on the overall study: The collaborator samples originated in the United States, Italy and Spain and spanned the acute and convalescent phases of COVID-19. The prospective study material was composed of cDNA or gDNA derived from T cells, B-cell-depleted T cells, or PBMCs. Subjects who had been exposed to COVID-19, were actively infected with it, or had recovered from it provided the deeply sampled blood TCRbeta repertoires that made up the dataset. The repertoires were released in a freely available public database intended as a resource for research on the immune response to SARS-CoV-2. The samples were drawn from two sources: the first 160 participants of the ongoing ImmuneRACE study, and 950 to 1,500 subjects contributed by 6 global collaborators. Sample metadata almost always included a de-identified subject ID, COVID-19 status, age in years and sex. HLA class I and class II types, where available, came from metadata supplied by the sample provider rather than from assay-based typing. The investigation overall reported the following: The quantity of clinical and demographic metadata differed by source and by participant and was supplied without curation.

In the germline V gene, CDR1 corresponds to SNHLY and CDR2 to FYNNEI. The CDR3 contains 16 residues, cysteine and phenylalanine counted. CDR3 DNA only is kept here, 48 bases in frame from base 1. Here V drops 5 bases and J drops 1 base, and the junction holds 5 bases not matched to any gene. Note on this clone: There is no known antigen for this receptor. Nothing much larger sits one base from this clone, and base qualities are not available.

The collaborating institutions used their own protocols to collect whole blood in K2EDTA tubes. For TCRbeta analysis, collaborators shipped samples as frozen whole blood, isolated PBMCs, or DNA extracted from either of those sample types. TCRbeta CDR3 regions were amplified from genomic DNA by means of the immunoSEQ Assay, a bias-controlled multiplex PCR. Per the original workflow: Within the assay, amplification of reference gene primers was used to estimate how many nucleated cells each sample contained. To quantify the absolute abundance of each unique TCRbeta CDR3 rearrangement, sequence reads were collapsed and filtered. For each sample, productive Simpson clonality was calculated as the square root of Simpson's diversity index across productive rearrangements. Imported from immuneACCESS, the table was reduced by TCRdb to in-frame sequences with V and J called. These copies leave out some clones; in studies compared against another copy, an unresolved V gene accounts for under half, and the cause of the remainder is not known. V and J calls and clone size are as listed in that table; D and trimming were resolved from the DNA. For this sample the table gives roughly 160,000 clones, of which roughly 84% were detected only once. 13% to 15% of the sample is held by the ten biggest clonotypes.

The V and J segments used are TRBV2 and TRBJ2-2, with 9 central nucleotides matching TRBD1. This clonotype was sampled from a man aged 18 to 30 with active or convalescent COVID-19. The sequenced sample consisted of peripheral blood. The DNA is TGTGCCAGCAGTAAGACGGGACAGGGGAACACCGGGGAGCTGTTTTTT. Its amino acids are CASSKTGQGNTGELFF.